This T cell receptor (beta chain) is drawn from a study of cytomegalovirus exposure and HLA in healthy donors. Study findings and constraints: Presence/absence analyses assumed roughly uniform sequencing depth across donors.

The CDR3 runs 15 residues. CDR1 and CDR2 from the germline V gene are LGHNA and YSLEER. The V gene end was trimmed by 1 base and the J gene end by 7 bases; junction bases not matched to a gene: 3. A word on this clone: Its antigen is as yet unknown.

The PCR was carried out with 60 Vbeta primers and 13 Jbeta primers. The table came from immunoSEQ multiplex PCR; TCRdb's copy has only in-frame clones and leaves some out. The sample lists some 150,000 clones; roughly 8.8% were seen once. The sample was PBMCs. This sequence was found in a woman between 40 and 50 years old in good health and CMV-seropositive. The rearrangement links TRBV4-3 to TRBJ2-1, with TRBD2 matching over 11 bases. The CDR3 DNA follows: TGCGCCAGCAGCCAAGTAGCGGGGGGGTCGAATGAGCAGTTCTTC. It codes for CASSQVAGGSNEQFF.